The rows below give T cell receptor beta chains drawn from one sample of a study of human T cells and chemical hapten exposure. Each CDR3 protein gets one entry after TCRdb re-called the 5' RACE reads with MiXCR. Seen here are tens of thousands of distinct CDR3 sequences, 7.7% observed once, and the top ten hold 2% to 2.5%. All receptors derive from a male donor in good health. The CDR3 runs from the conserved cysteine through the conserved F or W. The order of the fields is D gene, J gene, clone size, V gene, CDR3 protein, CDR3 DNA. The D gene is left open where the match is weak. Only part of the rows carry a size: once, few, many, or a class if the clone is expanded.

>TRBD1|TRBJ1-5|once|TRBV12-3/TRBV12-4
CASSPDRVRQPQHF
TGTGCCAGCAGCCCCGACAGGGTACGTCAGCCCCAGCATTTT
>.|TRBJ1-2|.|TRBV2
CASSSRDGVYGYTF
TGTGCCAGCAGCTCTAGGGACGGAGTCTATGGCTACACCTTC
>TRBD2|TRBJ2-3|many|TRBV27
CASSPGLAGFTDTQYF
TGTGCCAGCAGTCCTGGACTAGCGGGGTTCACAGATACGCAGTATTTT
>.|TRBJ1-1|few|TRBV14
CASSQRGGMNTEAFF
TGTGCCAGCAGCCAGCGGGGGGGGATGAACACTGAAGCTTTCTTT
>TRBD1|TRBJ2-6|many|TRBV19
CASSRGQGAAGANVLTF
TGTGCCAGTAGTAGGGGACAGGGGGCTGCGGGGGCCAACGTCCTGACTTTC
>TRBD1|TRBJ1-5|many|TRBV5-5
CASSLYNTGGFNQPQHF
TGTGCCAGCAGCCTTTACAACACAGGGGGCTTCAATCAGCCCCAGCATTTT
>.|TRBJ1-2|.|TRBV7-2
CATRGGPSNYGYTF
TGTGCCACCCGGGGCGGACCATCTAACTATGGCTACACCTTC
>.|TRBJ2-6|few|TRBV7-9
CASSRTRSEAANVLTF
TGTGCCAGCAGCAGAACCAGGTCCGAAGCGGCCAACGTCCTGACTTTC
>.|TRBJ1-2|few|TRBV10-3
CAISTGTIYGYTF
TGTGCCATCAGTACGGGGACCATCTATGGCTACACCTTC
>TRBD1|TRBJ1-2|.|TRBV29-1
CSVEPRQQGAFGYTF
TGCAGCGTTGAACCTCGCCAACAGGGGGCTTTTGGCTACACCTTC
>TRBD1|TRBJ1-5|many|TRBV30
CAWSMGDRIHF
TGTGCCTGGAGTATGGGGGACAGGATACATTTT
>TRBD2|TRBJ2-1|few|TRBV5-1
CASWGGGLYNEQFF
TGCGCCAGCTGGGGGGGGGGTCTCTACAATGAGCAGTTCTTC
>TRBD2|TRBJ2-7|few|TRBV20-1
CSAREVWGLAGRSSYEQYF
TGCAGTGCTAGAGAGGTCTGGGGACTAGCGGGCCGAAGCTCCTACGAGCAGTACTTC
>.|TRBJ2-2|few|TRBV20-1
CSARSLEGGDTGELFF
TGCAGTGCTAGATCCCTGGAGGGTGGAGACACCGGGGAGCTGTTTTTT
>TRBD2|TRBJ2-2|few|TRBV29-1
CSATGTSGMGTGELFF
TGCAGCGCCACAGGGACTAGCGGGATGGGCACCGGGGAGCTGTTTTTT
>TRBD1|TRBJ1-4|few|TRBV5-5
CASSLTGETHEKLFF
TGTGCCAGCAGTTTGACAGGGGAGACCCACGAAAAACTGTTTTTT
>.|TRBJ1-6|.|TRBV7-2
CASSQKSGQSSYNSPLHF
TGTGCCAGCAGCCAGAAATCAGGACAGAGCTCCTATAATTCACCCCTCCACTTT
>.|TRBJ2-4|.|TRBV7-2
CASSLVDSLAKNIQYF
TGTGCCAGCAGCTTAGTGGACAGCTTAGCCAAAAACATTCAGTACTTC
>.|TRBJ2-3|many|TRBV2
CASSSLWGDTQYF
TGTGCCAGCAGCTCCCTATGGGGAGATACGCAGTATTTT
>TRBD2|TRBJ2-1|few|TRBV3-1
CASSQGDYEQFF
TGTGCCAGCAGCCAAGGGGACTACGAGCAGTTCTTC
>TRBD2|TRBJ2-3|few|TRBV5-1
CASSLEAGRTDTQYF
TGCGCCAGCAGCTTGGAAGCGGGGAGGACAGATACGCAGTATTTT
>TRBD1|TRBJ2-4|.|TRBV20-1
CSAGQGGKNIQYF
TGCAGTGCGGGACAGGGGGGCAAAAACATTCAGTACTTC
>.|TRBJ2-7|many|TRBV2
CASSERVGAYEQYF
TGTGCCAGCAGTGAAAGGGTCGGGGCCTACGAGCAGTACTTC
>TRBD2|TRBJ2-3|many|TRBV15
CATSRDSLAGGTDTQYF
TGTGCCACCAGCAGAGATTCCCTAGCGGGGGGTACAGATACGCAGTATTTT
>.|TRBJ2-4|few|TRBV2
CASRTTGNPKNIQYF
TGTGCCAGCAGAACAACAGGGAACCCTAAAAACATTCAGTACTTC
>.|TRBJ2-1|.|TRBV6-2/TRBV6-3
CASSGAQGLSYNEQFF
TGTGCCAGCAGCGGGGCTCAGGGGCTCTCCTACAATGAGCAGTTCTTC
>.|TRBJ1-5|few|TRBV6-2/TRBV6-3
CASSYRQSYQPQHF
TGTGCCAGCAGTTACCGACAGTCCTATCAGCCCCAGCATTTT